This passage covers 11 T cell receptor beta chains from one sample sequenced in a study of blood T cell repertoires in COVID-19. Assay: immunoSEQ multiplex PCR; the TCRdb copy retains only in-frame clones and omits some. The sample carries under 300,000 clones, over 75% recorded once. Sequencing input: peripheral blood. Receptors were obtained from a woman aged 25 to 39 with acute or convalescent COVID-19.

The J gene is TRBJ2-5, the V gene TRBV5-1; TRBD2 agrees at 8 bases. Germline CDR1 is SGHRS and CDR2 is YFSETQ. V dropped 2 bases and J dropped 1; count of bases not matched to a gene: 4. The CDR3 runs to 15 residues. The CDR3 loop reads CASSLTGTSQETQYF. CDR3 in DNA: TGCGCCAGCAGCTTAACCGGGACTAGCCAAGAGACCCAGTACTTC.

This clone has just a few counts. V usage is TRBV14 and J usage is TRBJ1-6; D uncertain. The CDR3 length is 17 residues. Trimming took off 0 bases at V and 0 bases at J, with 9 bases between the two ends. The V gene's germline CDR1 is SGHDN and CDR2 FVKESK. This chain's CDR3 is CASSQDRSSSYNSPLHF. DNA of the CDR3: TGTGCCAGCAGCCAAGACAGGTCAAGCTCCTATAATTCACCCCTCCACTTT.

The chain uses TRBV20-1 and TRBJ1-2; D possibly corresponds to TRBD1 (5 bases). This CDR3 is 11 amino acids long. Germline assignment: CDR1 DFQATT and CDR2 SNEGSKA (reference sequence). Trimming removed 5 bases at V and 5 bases at J, with 9 bases between. The CDR3 bases are TGCAGTGCTGAGACAGCTTATGGCTACACCTTC. Protein sequence: CSAETAYGYTF.

This clone was seen a single time. This chain joins TRBV10-2 and TRBJ1-1; 7 nucleotides align to TRBD1. The germline gives CDR1 WSHSY, CDR2 SAAADI. CDR3 length equals 15 residues. Trimming removed 0 bases from V and 0 bases from J; junction bases left unmatched: 1. The CDR3 loop is CASSESQGMNTEAFF. The CDR3 nucleotides read TGCGCCAGCAGTGAGTCACAGGGGATGAACACTGAAGCTTTCTTT.

The CDR3 nucleotides are TGTGCCAGTAGTAACAAAAGGGGCAAAAACATTCAGTACTTC. Its translation: CASSNKRGKNIQYF. This chain uses TRBV19 with TRBJ2-4, with D perhaps matching TRBD1 (5 bases). Between the trimmed V and J ends, which lost 4 bases and 3 bases, there was a span of 10 bases. The CDR3 contains 14 residues. The germline gives CDR1 LNHDA, CDR2 SQIVND (reference sequence).

The CDR3 DNA reads as TGCAGCGTTGTCGGGCTAGCGGGTCGGAATGAGCAGTTCTTC. As protein: CSVVGLAGRNEQFF. The genes are TRBV29-1 and TRBJ2-1; 8 bases match TRBD2. The CDR3 length is 14 residues. With V trimmed by 4 bases and J by 7 bases, 9 bases remained unmatched. Germline V gene data show CDR1 as SQVTM and CDR2 as ANQGSEA.

V gene TRBV19 combines with J gene TRBJ1-2, with 7 bases matching TRBD1. With V trimmed by 9 bases and J by 5 bases, 12 bases remained unmatched. The CDR3 is 14 amino acids. Germline-derived CDR1 and CDR2 are LNHDA and SQIVND (reference sequence). CDR3 sequence (DNA): TGTGCCAGCGCAACCACCGGGACAGCATATGGCTACACCTTC. This codes for CASATTGTAYGYTF. The full variable domain, rest sourced from reference TRBV19 and TRBJ1-2, is DGGITQSPKYLFRKEGQNVTLSCEQNLNHDAMYWYRQDPGQGLRLIYYSQIVNDFQKGDIAEGYSVSREKKESFPLTVTSAQKNPTAFYLCASATTGTAYGYTFGSGTRLTVV.

This sequence joins TRBV30 and TRBJ2-3; D unclear. Germline CDR1 is GTSNPN and CDR2 is SVGIG (reference sequence). Trimming removed 2 bases from V and 2 bases from J, with 8 bases in between. The CDR3 spans 13 residues. CDR3 sequence reads: CAWSSTNTDTQYF. CDR3 bases: TGTGCCTGGAGTAGCACTAACACAGATACGCAGTATTTT.

This chain connects TRBV10-3 to TRBJ1-2; D is unresolved. This CDR3 spans 11 amino acids. Germline V gene lookup returns CDR1 ENHRY and CDR2 SYGVKD. V shed 4 bases and J shed 8 bases, with 8 bases lying between them. The CDR3 region is CAISGSDGYTF. The DNA of the CDR3 is TGTGCCATCAGTGGGAGTGACGGCTACACCTTC.

This chain joins TRBV7-9 and TRBJ1-4, with D tentatively TRBD1 (5 bases). Germline CDR1 and CDR2: SEHNR and FQNEAQ (reference sequence). The CDR3 is 14 residues long. V was clipped by 5 bases and J by 5 bases, with 12 bases between them. The CDR3 DNA reads as TGTGCCAGCAGCGCCCGGAGGGGCAATGAAAAACTGTTTTTT. Translating it yields CASSARRGNEKLFF.

The rearrangement uses TRBV4-1 and TRBJ2-7; D possibly corresponds to TRBD2 (6 bases). Per the germline V gene, CDR1 is MGHRA and CDR2 is YSYEKL. Trimming took off 1 base at V and 2 bases at J, with 18 bases between the two ends. The CDR3 has 17 amino acids. The DNA for the CDR3 is TGCGCCAGCAGCCAAGTGGAAGTGGCGGGATCCCCCTACGAGCAGTACTTC. It yields the protein CASSQVEVAGSPYEQYF.